Sequencing of this TCR beta chain was carried out in a study of cytomegalovirus exposure and HLA in healthy donors. Study-level results: Previously analyzed data showed that most TCR beta V segments were productive at a frequency of about 90% or about 30%.

Turning to this clone: As yet, its antigen is unknown.

This CDR3 has 13 amino acids. CDR1 is SGHRS, CDR2 YFSETQ, per germline. V was shortened by 0 bases and J by 8 bases, with 10 bases between the two germline ends. PCR involved 60 Vbeta and 13 Jbeta primers. TCRdb's table, derived via immunoSEQ multiplex PCR, lists solely in-frame clones and lacks some. The profile covers 150,000 to 200,000 clones, with about 80% appearing a single time and 1% taken by the ten largest. This TCR was recovered from a woman aged 45-65 years in good health and CMV-seropositive. Material: PBMCs. The chain uses TRBV5-1 and TRBJ2-3; D is undetermined. The CDR3 DNA sequence: TGCGCCAGCAGCTTGGAGTCGTCGGGTACGCAGTATTTT. Translation: CASSLESSGTQYF.